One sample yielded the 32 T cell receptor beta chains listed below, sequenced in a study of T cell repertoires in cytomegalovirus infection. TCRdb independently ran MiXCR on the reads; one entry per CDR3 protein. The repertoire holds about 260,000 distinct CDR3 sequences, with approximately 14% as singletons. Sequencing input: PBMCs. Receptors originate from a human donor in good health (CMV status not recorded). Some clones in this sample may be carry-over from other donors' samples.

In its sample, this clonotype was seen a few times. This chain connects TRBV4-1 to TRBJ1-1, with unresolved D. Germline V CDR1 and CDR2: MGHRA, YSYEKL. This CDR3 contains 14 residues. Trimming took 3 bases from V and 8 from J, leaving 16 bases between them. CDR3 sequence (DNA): TGCGCCAGCAGCCACCCCGGAAAGTTCCAGGAAGCTTTCTTT. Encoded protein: CASSHPGKFQEAFF.

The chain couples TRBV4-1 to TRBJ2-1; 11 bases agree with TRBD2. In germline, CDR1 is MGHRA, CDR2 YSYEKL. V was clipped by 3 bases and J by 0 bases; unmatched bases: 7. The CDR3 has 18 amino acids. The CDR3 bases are TGCGCCAGCAGCCACCTTAGCGGGGGGGTGAGCTCCTACAATGAGCAGTTCTTC. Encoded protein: CASSHLSGGVSSYNEQFF.

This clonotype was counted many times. The CDR3, as DNA: TGTGCCAGCAGCCTGAGGCCCGGACCACCCTCGAGCTCCTACAATGAGCAGTTCTTC. Translated: CASSLRPGPPSSSYNEQFF. The chain joins TRBV7-2 to TRBJ2-1; D is unclear. V was pared by 5 bases and J by 0 bases, with 23 bases between. Per germline, CDR1 SGHTA and CDR2 FQGNSA. This CDR3 has 19 amino acids.

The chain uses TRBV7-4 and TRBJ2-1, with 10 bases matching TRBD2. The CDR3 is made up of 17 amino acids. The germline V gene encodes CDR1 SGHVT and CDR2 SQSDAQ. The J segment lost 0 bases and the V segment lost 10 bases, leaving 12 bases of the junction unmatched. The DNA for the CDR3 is TGTGCCACCCACCGGAGGACTAGCGGATTCTCCTACAATGAGCAGTTCTTC. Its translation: CATHRRTSGFSYNEQFF.

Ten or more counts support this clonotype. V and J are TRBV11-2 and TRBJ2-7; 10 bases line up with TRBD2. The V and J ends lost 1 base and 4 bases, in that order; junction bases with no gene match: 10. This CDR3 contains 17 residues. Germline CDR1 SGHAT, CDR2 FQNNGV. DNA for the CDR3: TGTGCCAGCAGCTTAGCATTGGGACTAGCGAACACATACGAGCAGTACTTC. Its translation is CASSLALGLANTYEQYF. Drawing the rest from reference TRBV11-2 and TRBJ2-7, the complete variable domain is EAGVAQSPRYKIIEKRQSVAFWCNPISGHATLYWYQQILGQGPKLLIQFQNNGVVDDSQLPKDRFSAERLKGVDSTLKIQPAKLEDSAVYLCASSLALGLANTYEQYFGPGTRLTVT.

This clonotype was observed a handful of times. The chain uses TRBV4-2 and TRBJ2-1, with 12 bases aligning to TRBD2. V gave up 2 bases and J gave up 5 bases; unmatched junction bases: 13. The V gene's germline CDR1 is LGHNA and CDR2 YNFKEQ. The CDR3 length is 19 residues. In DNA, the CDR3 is TGTGCCAGCAGCCAACCCGCCACGCTAGCGGGAGGGCCCCACAATGAGCAGTTCTTC. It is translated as CASSQPATLAGGPHNEQFF.

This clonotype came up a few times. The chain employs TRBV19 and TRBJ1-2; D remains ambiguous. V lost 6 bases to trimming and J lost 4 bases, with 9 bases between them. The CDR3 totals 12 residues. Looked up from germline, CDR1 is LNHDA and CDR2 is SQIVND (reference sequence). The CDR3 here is CASRDWAYGYTF. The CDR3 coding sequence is TGTGCCAGTAGAGATTGGGCCTATGGCTACACCTTC. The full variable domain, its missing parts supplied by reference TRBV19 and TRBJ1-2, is DGGITQSPKYLFRKEGQNVTLSCEQNLNHDAMYWYRQDPGQGLRLIYYSQIVNDFQKGDIAEGYSVSREKKESFPLTVTSAQKNPTAFYLCASRDWAYGYTFGSGTRLTVV.

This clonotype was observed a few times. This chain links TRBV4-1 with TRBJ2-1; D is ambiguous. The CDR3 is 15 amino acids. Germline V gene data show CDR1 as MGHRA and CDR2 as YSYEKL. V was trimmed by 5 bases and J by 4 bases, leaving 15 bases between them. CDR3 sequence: CASSLGRSPYNEQFF. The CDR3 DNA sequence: TGCGCCAGCAGCTTGGGCAGATCTCCTTACAATGAGCAGTTCTTC.

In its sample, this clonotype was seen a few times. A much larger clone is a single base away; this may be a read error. The CDR3 coding sequence is TGTGCCAGCAGTGACTCGACAGGGGGCAATGAGCAGTTCTTC. It is translated as CASSDSTGGNEQFF. The chain has TRBV6-4 and TRBJ2-1; TRBD1 matches 9 bases. Losses at the gene ends were 0 bases for V and 6 bases for J; bases not matched to a gene: 0. Germline V gene data show CDR1 as MRHNA and CDR2 as SNTAGT. The CDR3 extends over 14 amino acids.

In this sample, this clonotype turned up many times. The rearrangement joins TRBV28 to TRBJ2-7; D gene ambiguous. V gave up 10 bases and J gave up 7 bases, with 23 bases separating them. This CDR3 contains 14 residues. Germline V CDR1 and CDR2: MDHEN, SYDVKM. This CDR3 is CATTAASGDGEQYF. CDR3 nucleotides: TGTGCCACCACTGCGGCTAGTGGGGATGGGGAGCAGTACTTC.

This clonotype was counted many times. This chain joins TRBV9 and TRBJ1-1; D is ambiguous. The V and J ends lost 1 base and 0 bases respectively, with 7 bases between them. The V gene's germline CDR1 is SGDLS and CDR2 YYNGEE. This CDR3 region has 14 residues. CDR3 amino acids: CASSVSGVNTEAFF. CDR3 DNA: TGTGCCAGCAGCGTAAGTGGGGTGAACACTGAAGCTTTCTTT.

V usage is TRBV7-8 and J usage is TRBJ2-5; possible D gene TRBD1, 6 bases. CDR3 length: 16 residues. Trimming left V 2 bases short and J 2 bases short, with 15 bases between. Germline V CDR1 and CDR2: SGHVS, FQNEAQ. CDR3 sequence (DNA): TGTGCCAGCAGCTTATCTCTCGCAGGGGATCAAGAGACCCAGTACTTC. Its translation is CASSLSLAGDQETQYF.

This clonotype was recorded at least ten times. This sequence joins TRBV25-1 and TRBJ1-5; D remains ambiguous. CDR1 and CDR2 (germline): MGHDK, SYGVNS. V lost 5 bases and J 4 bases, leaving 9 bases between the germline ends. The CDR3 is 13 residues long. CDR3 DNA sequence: TGTGCCAGCAGTTCGGGGATTAATCAGCCCCAGCATTTT. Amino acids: CASSSGINQPQHF.

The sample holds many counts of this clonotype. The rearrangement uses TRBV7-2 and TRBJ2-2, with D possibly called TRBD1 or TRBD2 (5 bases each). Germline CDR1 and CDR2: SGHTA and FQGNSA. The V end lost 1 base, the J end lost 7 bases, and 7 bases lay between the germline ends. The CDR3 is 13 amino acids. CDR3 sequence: CASSLGGFGELFF. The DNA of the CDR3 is TGTGCCAGCAGCTTAGGGGGGTTCGGGGAGCTGTTTTTT.

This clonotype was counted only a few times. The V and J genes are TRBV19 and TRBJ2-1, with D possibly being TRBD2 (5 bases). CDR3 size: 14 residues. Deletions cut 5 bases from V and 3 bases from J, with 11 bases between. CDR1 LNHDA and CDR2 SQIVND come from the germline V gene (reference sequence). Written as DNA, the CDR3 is TGTGCCAGTAGTGGTGGGAGACTCTACAATGAGCAGTTCTTC. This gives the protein CASSGGRLYNEQFF. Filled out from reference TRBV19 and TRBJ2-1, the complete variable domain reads DGGITQSPKYLFRKEGQNVTLSCEQNLNHDAMYWYRQDPGQGLRLIYYSQIVNDFQKGDIAEGYSVSREKKESFPLTVTSAQKNPTAFYLCASSGGRLYNEQFFGPGTRLTVL.

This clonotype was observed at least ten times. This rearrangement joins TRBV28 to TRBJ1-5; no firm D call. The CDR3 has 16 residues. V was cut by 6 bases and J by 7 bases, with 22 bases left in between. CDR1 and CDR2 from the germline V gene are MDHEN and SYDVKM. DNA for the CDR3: TGTGCCAGCAGGAGTACTACAACGTCGGTCGGCCAGCCCCAGCATTTT. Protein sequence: CASRSTTTSVGQPQHF.

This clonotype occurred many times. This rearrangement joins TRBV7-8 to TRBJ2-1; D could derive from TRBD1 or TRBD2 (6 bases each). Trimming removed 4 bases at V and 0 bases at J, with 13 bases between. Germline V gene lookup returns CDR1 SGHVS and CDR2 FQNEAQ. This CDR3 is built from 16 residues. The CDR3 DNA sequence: TGTGCCAGCAGCTCCGCCGGGGGCAGCTCCTACAATGAGCAGTTCTTC. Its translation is CASSSAGGSSYNEQFF. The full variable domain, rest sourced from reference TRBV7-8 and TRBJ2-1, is GAGVSQSPRYKVAKRGQDVALRCDPISGHVSLFWYQQALGQGPEFLTYFQNEAQLDKSGLPSDRFFAERPEGSVSTLKIQRTQQEDSAVYLCASSSAGGSSYNEQFFGPGTRLTVL.

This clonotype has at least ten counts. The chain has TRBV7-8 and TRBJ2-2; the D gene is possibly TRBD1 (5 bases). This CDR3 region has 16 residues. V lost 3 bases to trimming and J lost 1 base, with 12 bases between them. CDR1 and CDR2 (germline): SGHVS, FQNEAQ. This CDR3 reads CASSFAVTGNTGELFF. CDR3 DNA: TGTGCCAGCAGCTTCGCCGTAACAGGGAACACCGGGGAGCTGTTTTTT.

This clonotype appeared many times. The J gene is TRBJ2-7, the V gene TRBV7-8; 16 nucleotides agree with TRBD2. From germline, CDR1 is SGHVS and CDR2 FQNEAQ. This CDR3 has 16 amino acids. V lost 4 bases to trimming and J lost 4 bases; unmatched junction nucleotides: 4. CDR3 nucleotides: TGTGCCAGCAGCTCTGGGGGACTAGCGGGAGGGTACGAGCAGTACTTC. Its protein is CASSSGGLAGGYEQYF. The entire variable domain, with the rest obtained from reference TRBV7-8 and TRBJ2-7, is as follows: GAGVSQSPRYKVAKRGQDVALRCDPISGHVSLFWYQQALGQGPEFLTYFQNEAQLDKSGLPSDRFFAERPEGSVSTLKIQRTQQEDSAVYLCASSSGGLAGGYEQYFGPGTRLTVT.

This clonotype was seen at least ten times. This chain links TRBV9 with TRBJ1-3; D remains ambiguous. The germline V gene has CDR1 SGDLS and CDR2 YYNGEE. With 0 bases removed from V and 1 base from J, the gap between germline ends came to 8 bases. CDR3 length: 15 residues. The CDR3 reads CASSVVWQSGNTIYF. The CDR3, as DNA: TGTGCCAGCAGCGTAGTGTGGCAGTCTGGAAACACCATATATTTT.

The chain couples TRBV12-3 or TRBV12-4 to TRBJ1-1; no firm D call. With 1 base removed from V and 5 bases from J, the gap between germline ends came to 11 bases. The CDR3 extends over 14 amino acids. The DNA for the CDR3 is TGTGCCAGCAGTTTAGGTACGGTGAGGACTGAAGCTTTCTTT. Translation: CASSLGTVRTEAFF.

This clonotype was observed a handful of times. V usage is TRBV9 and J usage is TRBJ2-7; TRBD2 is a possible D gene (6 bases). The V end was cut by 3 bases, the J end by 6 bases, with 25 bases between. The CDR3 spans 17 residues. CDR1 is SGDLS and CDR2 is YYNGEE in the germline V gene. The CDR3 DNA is TGTGCCAGCAGCGGACGGACGGGGGACCCAGCGGAAAGCGAGCAGTACTTC. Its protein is CASSGRTGDPAESEQYF. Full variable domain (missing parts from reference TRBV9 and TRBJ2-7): DSGVTQTPKHLITATGQRVTLRCSPRSGDLSVYWYQQSLDQGLQFLIQYYNGEERAKGNILERFSAQQFPDLHSELNLSSLELGDSALYFCASSGRTGDPAESEQYFGPGTRLTVT.

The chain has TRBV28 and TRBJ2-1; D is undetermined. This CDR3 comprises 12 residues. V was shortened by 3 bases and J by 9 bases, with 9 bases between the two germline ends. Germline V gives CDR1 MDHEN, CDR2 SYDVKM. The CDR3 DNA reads TGTGCCAGCAGTTTCTCCGCCGGTGAGCAGTTCTTC. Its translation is CASSFSAGEQFF.

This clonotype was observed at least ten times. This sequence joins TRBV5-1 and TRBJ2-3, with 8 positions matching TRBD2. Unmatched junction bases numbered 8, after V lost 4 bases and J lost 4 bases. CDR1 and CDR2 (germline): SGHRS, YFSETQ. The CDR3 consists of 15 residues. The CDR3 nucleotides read TGCGCCAGCAGCAAGGCGGGGGGTGACTCAGATACGCAGTATTTT. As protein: CASSKAGGDSDTQYF. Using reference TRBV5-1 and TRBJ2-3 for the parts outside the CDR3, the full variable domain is KAGVTQTPRYLIKTRGQQVTLSCSPISGHRSVSWYQQTPGQGLQFLFEYFSETQRNKGNFPGRFSGRQFSNSRSEMNVSTLELGDSALYLCASSKAGGDSDTQYFGPGTRLTVL.

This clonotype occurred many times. Here the CDR3 reads CASSSGDRPTDTQYF. The CDR3, as DNA: TGTGCCAGCAGCTCGGGGGACCGGCCCACAGATACGCAGTATTTT. The chain has TRBV7-8 and TRBJ2-3; D is possibly TRBD2 (6 bases). V was pared by 4 bases and J by 2 bases, with 13 bases between. CDR1 is SGHVS and CDR2 is FQNEAQ in the germline V gene. The CDR3 runs to 15 residues.

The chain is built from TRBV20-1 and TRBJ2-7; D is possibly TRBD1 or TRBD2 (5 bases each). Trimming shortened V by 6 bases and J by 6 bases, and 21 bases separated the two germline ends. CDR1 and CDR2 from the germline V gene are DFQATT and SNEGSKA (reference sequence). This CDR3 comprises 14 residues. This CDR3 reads CSANSGQCRGEQYF. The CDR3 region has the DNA TGCAGTGCCAATTCGGGGCAGTGTAGGGGCGAGCAGTACTTC.

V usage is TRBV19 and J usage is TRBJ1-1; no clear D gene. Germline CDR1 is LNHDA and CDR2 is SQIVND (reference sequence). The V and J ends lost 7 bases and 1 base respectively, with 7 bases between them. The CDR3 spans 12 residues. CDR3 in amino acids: CASIRTNTEAFF. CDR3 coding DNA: TGTGCCAGTATTCGGACGAACACTGAAGCTTTCTTT.

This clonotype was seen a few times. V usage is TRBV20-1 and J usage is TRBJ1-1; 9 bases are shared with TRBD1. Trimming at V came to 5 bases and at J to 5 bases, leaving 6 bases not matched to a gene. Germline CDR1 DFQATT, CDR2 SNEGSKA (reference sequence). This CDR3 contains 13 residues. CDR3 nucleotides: TGCAGTGCTTACGGGACAGGGAGGACTGAAGCTTTCTTT. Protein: CSAYGTGRTEAFF.

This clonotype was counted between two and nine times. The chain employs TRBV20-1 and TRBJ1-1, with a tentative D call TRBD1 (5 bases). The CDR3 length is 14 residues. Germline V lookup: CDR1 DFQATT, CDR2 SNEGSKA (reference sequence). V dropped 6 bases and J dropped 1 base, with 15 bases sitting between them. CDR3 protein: CSAPRGGKNTEAFF. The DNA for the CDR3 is TGCAGTGCGCCGCGGGGGGGGAAGAACACTGAAGCTTTCTTT.

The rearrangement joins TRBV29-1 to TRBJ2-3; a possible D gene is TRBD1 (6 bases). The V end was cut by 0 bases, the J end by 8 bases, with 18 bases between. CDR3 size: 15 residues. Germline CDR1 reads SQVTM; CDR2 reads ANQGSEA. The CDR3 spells CSVEDAGDPTFTQYF. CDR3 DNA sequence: TGCAGCGTTGAAGATGCAGGGGACCCAACTTTTACGCAGTATTTT.

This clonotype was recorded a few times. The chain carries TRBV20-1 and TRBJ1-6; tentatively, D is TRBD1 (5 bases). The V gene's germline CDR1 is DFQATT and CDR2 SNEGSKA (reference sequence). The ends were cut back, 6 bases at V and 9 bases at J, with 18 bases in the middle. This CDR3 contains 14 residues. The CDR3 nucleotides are TGCAGTGCCCTAAGGGGCAGAGAGAGTTCACCCCTCCACTTT. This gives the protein CSALRGRESSPLHF.

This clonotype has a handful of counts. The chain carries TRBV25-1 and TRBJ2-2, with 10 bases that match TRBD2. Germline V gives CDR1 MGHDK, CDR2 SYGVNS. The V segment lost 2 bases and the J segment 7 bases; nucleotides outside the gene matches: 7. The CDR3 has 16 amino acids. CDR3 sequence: CASSESGGALDGELFF. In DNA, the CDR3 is TGTGCCAGCAGTGAAAGCGGGGGGGCCTTGGACGGGGAGCTGTTTTTT.